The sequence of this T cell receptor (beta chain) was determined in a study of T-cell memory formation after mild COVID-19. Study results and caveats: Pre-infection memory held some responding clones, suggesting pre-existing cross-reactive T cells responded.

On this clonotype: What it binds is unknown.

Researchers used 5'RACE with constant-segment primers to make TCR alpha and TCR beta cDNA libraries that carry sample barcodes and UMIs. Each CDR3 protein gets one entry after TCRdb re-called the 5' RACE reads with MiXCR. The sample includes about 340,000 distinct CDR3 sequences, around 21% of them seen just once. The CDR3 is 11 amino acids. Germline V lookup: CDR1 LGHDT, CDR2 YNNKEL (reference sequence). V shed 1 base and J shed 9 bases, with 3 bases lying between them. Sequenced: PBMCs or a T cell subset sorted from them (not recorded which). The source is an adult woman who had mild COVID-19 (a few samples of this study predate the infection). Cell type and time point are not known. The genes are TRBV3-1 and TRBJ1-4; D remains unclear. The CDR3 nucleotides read TGTGCCAGCAGCCAAGTACAAAAACTGTTTTTT. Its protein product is CASSQVQKLFF.